Here is one T cell receptor beta chain with its context. What it binds is not known. This sample was taken from a study of T cell repertoires in cytomegalovirus infection. Looking at the study overall: Both a matching HLA type and CMV infection were indicated by public TCR beta signatures. Regarding the study as a whole: CMV-specific TCR beta clonotypes restricted by HLA-C dominated the ex vivo response.

The V and J ends lost 6 bases and 3 bases respectively, with 14 bases between them. This CDR3 has 14 residues. In germline, CDR1 is MDHEN, CDR2 SYDVKM. Using its own MiXCR run on the reads, TCRdb lists one record per CDR3 protein. This table holds around 300,000 distinct CDR3 sequences, 9.5% found once. The clonotype originates from a human donor in good health (CMV status not recorded). Some clones in this sample may be carry-over from other donors' samples. What was sequenced was PBMCs. V and J are TRBV28 and TRBJ2-5, with a tentative D call TRBD2 (6 bases). CDR3 region: CASRGLPLKETQYF. In DNA, the CDR3 is TGTGCCAGCAGAGGACTACCGCTTAAAGAGACCCAGTACTTC.